This T cell receptor (beta chain) was recorded in a study of T cells in Graves' hyperthyroidism and ophthalmopathy (dated by TCRdb to the late 2010s). For context, the study as a whole: Peripheral blood was sampled at the time of initial diagnosis, prior to any treatment. A discovery cohort of fewer than 110 patients, roughly 43 with Graves' ophthalmopathy and approximately 55 with stable Graves' hyperthyroidism, was used to find distinguishing TCR V-J signatures. Whether ophthalmopathy could be predicted prospectively was tested in an independent validation cohort made up of 18 to 20 hyperthyroidism patients plus 17 patients who later progressed to ophthalmopathy. The approximately 98 discovery patients were randomly divided into training and test sets at a 7:3 ratio. The study also compared thyroid tissue and blood T-cell repertoires from 5 to 7 Graves' hyperthyroidism patients. After blood sampling, hyperthyroidism patients were treated with methimazole at a starting dose of 30 mg daily, and ophthalmopathy patients were treated with high-dose intravenous methylprednisolone. The paper describes TCR Vbeta CDR3 sequencing of about 140 peripheral blood samples, made up of around 41 ophthalmopathy patients, around 73 hyperthyroidism patients and roughly 17 progressor patients. What the authors observed across the whole study: Most expanded thyroid clonotypes (frequency above 0.001) were also found in blood, which suggests that blood repertoires may mirror thyroid immune responses. In validation, the model predicted progression to ophthalmopathy with approximately 69% sensitivity and approximately 74% specificity, a median of approximately 6.7 months before onset. No statistical method was used to fix the sample size in advance, and group allocation was not hidden from the investigators. A 13 V-J signature model separated ophthalmopathy from stable hyperthyroidism, with roughly 88% sensitivity and about 81% specificity in cross-validation and 80%/75% in testing.

TCR beta CDR3 regions were amplified from RNA transcripts. A first-round RT-PCR of the TCR CDR3 used the HTBI primer set with the Qiagen OneStep RT-PCR kit. A second multiplex PCR round built the libraries, followed by size selection and purification. The libraries were sequenced on an Illumina HiSeq2000 using paired-end 100 bp reads. The published analysis was carried out like this. SOAPnuke was used to process the raw data, removing reads that contained adapters or uncalled bases, had a mean Phred below 15, or lacked an exact match to the constant primer or identifier. COPE v1.2.5 was used to merge high-quality paired reads, and clonotypes were defined as unique nucleotide sequences. Clonotypes were aligned to IMGT TRBV, TRBD and TRBJ reference segments using MiTCR v1.1. Analysis was restricted to V-J combinations with a frequency above 0.0001, which covered just over 98% of repertoires. A TCS score was defined as the ratio of F50 (clonal expansion) to E x V (chaos), with BLOSUM62-based TCRdist applied between CDR3 peptides within each V-J. Welch's t-statistics and random forest reduced roughly 500 V-J features to 10 to 15, which were used in a naive Bayes classifier (R e1071). The similarity between thyroid and blood repertoires was quantified using the Morisita-Horn index. TCRdb took the public reads, trimmed them with fastp at Q25, ran MiXCR for clone calling and kept in-frame beta chains. Each record represents a unique CDR3 protein, reported with the most common genes and DNA among its rows. The V and J calls shown here were made by TCRdb, not taken from the authors' results. This sample has 750,000 to 950,000 distinct CDR3 sequences in its table, and 35% to 40% of those were observed once. 7.5% to 9.5% of the sample is taken by the ten largest.

Graves' hyperthyroidism was defined as stable when no progression to ophthalmopathy occurred over 18 months of follow-up. Hyperthyroidism patients were newly diagnosed, with disease duration under 2 months, and aged 18 to 65 years. Patients with uncontrolled infections, other autoimmune diseases, pregnancy or lactation were excluded. Diagnoses were based on clinical symptoms, serum thyroxine and TRAb, thyroid ultrasound and orbital computed tomography. Ficoll-Paque density gradient centrifugation was used to isolate PBMCs from 9.5 to 10 ml of fresh peripheral blood. Trizol reagent was used to extract total RNA, and RNA quality was then checked on an Agilent 2100 Bioanalyzer. The CDR3, from cysteine to phenylalanine, totals 10 residues. CDR3 DNA is the only sequence kept; it has 30 bases, read in frame from the first base. V loses 7 bases, J loses 3 bases, and the germline ends lie 7 bases apart. CDR1 SQVTM and CDR2 ANQGSEA are derived from the germline V gene.

This clonotype was found once. Its cognate antigen has yet to be identified. There are no base qualities to consult, and no much larger clone falls within one base. Just one read gives weak support. The sequence joins TRBV29-1 to TRBJ2-7; no confident D gene assignment can be made. The material sequenced was blood. The TCR originated in a man aged 18 to 30 with Graves' hyperthyroidism. CDR3 sequence: CSAWDYEQYF. The bases are TGCAGCGCTTGGGACTACGAGCAGTACTTC.